Presented here are 10 T cell receptor beta chains from one specimen sequenced in a study of shared clonotypes between healthy human individuals. Measured with immunoSEQ multiplex PCR; TCRdb has only the in-frame clones, and not every one. The table shows millions of clones, with roughly 91% occurring only once. CD45RO-negative, CCR7-selected cells formed the naive CD8 fraction, which excluded terminally differentiated effector memory CD45RA+ cells. Sequenced material: naive CD8+ T cells from PBMCs. Source of these receptors: a man between 18 and 29 years old in good health. Some clones in this sample may be carry-over from other donors' samples.

The chain couples TRBV27 to TRBJ2-5; TRBD2 matches 10 bases. V lost 6 bases, J lost 8 bases, and 9 bases stayed unmatched. Germline CDR1 and CDR2: MNHEY and SMNVEV (reference sequence). The CDR3 covers 14 residues. DNA of the CDR3: TGTGCCAGCAGGGGACTAGCGAGAACCGGAACCCAGTACTTC. It codes for CASRGLARTGTQYF.

This sequence joins TRBV30 and TRBJ2-1; D gene unclear. Deletions cut 0 bases from V and 10 bases from J, with 10 bases between. Looked up from germline, CDR1 is GTSNPN and CDR2 is SVGIG (reference sequence). This CDR3 is 12 amino acids long. CDR3 protein: CAWSVDPPEQFF. CDR3 in DNA: TGTGCCTGGAGTGTAGACCCACCGGAGCAGTTCTTC.

This chain links TRBV5-4 with TRBJ1-2, with 8 bases identical to TRBD1. The V and J ends lost 4 bases and 0 bases, in that order; junction bases with no gene match: 8. CDR1 and CDR2 from the germline V gene are SGHNT and YYREEE (reference sequence). CDR3 length: 16 residues. The CDR3 region has the DNA TGTGCCAGCAGCCTACTACAGGGGGATACTAACTATGGCTACACCTTC. It codes for CASSLLQGDTNYGYTF.

This chain joins TRBV11-2 and TRBJ1-1; TRBD1 aligns across 7 bases. Germline CDR1 is SGHAT and CDR2 is FQNNGV. CDR3 length: 16 amino acids. Germline trimming cut 3 bases from V and 0 bases from J; bases unmatched to any gene: 7. Here the CDR3 reads CASSLVGQNMNTEAFF. The CDR3 nucleotides are TGTGCCAGCAGCTTGGTGGGACAGAACATGAACACTGAAGCTTTCTTT.

J is TRBJ2-7 and V is TRBV27; 10 bases match TRBD1. From germline, CDR1 is MNHEY and CDR2 SMNVEV (reference sequence). V shed 6 bases and J 3 bases; nucleotides not matched to a gene: 2. The CDR3 runs 13 residues. The CDR3 reads CASRGTGVYEQYF. CDR3 in DNA: TGTGCCAGCAGGGGGACAGGGGTCTACGAGCAGTACTTC.

The CDR3 protein is CASSLRGVGGRAAAGELFF. The CDR3 DNA reads TGTGCCAGCAGCTTAAGAGGGGTAGGCGGGAGGGCCGCGGCCGGGGAGCTGTTTTTT. The chain has TRBV7-6 and TRBJ2-2; TRBD2 aligns across 9 bases. The CDR3 spans 19 residues. Germline V gene lookup returns CDR1 SGHVS and CDR2 FNYEAQ. Trimming cost V 2 bases and J 6 bases; bases outside gene matches: 16.

This clone was counted between two and nine times. Other DNA sequences within the sample encode an identical CDR3. The chain uses TRBV4-1 and TRBJ1-1; no clear D. Germline V gives CDR1 MGHRA, CDR2 YSYEKL. V was shortened by 4 bases and J by 1 base, with 4 bases between the two germline ends. This CDR3 has 12 residues. The CDR3 protein is CASSRTNTEAFF. In nucleotides, the CDR3 is TGCGCCAGCAGCCGGACGAACACTGAAGCTTTCTTT.

The V and J genes are TRBV6-1 and TRBJ2-7; 7 positions match TRBD1. In germline, CDR1 is MNHNS, CDR2 SASEGT. The length of the CDR3 is 15 residues. The V gene end was trimmed by 0 bases and the J gene end by 1 base; junction bases not matched to a gene: 3. Here the CDR3 DNA reads TGTGCCAGCAGTGAAGCTCAGGGGGTTTCCTACGAGCAGTACTTC. It is translated as CASSEAQGVSYEQYF.

The chain carries TRBV15 and TRBJ2-1; the D gene could be TRBD1 or TRBD2 (6 bases each). Germline loops: CDR1 LNHNV, CDR2 YYDKDF (reference sequence). V was pared by 6 bases and J by 7 bases, with 13 bases between. The CDR3 runs to 13 residues. CDR3 sequence (DNA): TGTGCCACCAGTTTCAAAGGGGGGAATGAGCAGTTCTTC. Its protein product is CATSFKGGNEQFF.

This clone has a single count. V gene TRBV4-1 combines with J gene TRBJ2-7; no clear D. Germline V lookup: CDR1 MGHRA, CDR2 YSYEKL. The CDR3 is 14 residues long. V lost 3 bases and J 5 bases, leaving 14 bases between the germline ends. DNA of the CDR3: TGCGCCAGCAGCCAGTCGTGGGATGGGCACGAGCAGTACTTC. Protein sequence: CASSQSWDGHEQYF.